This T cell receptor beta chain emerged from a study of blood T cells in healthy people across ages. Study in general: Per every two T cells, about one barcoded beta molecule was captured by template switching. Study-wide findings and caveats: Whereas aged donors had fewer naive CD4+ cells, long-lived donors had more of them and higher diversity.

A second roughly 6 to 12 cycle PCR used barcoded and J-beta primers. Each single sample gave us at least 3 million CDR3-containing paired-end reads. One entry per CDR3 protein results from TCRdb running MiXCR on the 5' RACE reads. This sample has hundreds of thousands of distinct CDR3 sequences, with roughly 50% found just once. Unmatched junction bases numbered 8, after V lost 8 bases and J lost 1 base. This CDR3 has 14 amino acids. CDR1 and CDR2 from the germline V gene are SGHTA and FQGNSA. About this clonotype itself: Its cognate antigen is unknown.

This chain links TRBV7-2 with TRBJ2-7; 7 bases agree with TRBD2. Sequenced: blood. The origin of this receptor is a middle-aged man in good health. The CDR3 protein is CASRWGGVSYEQYF. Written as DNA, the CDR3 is TGTGCCAGCCGATGGGGGGGGGTATCCTACGAGCAGTACTTC.